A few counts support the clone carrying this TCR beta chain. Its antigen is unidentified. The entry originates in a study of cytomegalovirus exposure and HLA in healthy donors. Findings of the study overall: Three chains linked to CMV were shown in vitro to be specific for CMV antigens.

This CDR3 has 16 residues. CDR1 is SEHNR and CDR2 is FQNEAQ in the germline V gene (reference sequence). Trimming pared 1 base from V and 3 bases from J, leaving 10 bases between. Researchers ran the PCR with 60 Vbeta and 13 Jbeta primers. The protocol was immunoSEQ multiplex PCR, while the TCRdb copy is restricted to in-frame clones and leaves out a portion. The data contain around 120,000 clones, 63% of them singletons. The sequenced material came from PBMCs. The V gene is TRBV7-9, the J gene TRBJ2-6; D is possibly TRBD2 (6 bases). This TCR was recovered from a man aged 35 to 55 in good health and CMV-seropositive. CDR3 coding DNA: TGTGCCAGCAGCTTAGTTGCGGGGAGTGGGGCCAACGTCCTGACTTTC. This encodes CASSLVAGSGANVLTF. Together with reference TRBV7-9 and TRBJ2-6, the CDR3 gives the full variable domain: DTGVSQNPRHKITKRGQNVTFRCDPISEHNRLYWYRQTLGQGPEFLTYFQNEAQLEKSRLLSDRFSAERPKGSFSTLEIQRTEQGDSAMYLCASSLVAGSGANVLTFGAGSRLTVL.